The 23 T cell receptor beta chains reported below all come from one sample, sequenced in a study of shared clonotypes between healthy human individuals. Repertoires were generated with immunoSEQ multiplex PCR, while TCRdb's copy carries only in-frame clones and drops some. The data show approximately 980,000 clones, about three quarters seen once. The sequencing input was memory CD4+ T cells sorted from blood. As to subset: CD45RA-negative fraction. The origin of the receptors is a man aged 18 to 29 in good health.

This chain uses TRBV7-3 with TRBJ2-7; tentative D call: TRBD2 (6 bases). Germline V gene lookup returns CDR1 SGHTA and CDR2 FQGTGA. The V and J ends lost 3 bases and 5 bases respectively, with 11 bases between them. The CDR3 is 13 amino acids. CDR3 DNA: TGTGCCAGCAGCTTGGAGGGCCGCCACGAGCAGTACTTC. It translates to CASSLEGRHEQYF. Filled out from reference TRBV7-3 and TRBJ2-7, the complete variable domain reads GAGVSQTPSNKVTEKGKYVELRCDPISGHTALYWYRQSLGQGPEFLIYFQGTGAADDSGLPNDRFFAVRPEGSVSTLKIQRTERGDSAVYLCASSLEGRHEQYFGPGTRLTVT.

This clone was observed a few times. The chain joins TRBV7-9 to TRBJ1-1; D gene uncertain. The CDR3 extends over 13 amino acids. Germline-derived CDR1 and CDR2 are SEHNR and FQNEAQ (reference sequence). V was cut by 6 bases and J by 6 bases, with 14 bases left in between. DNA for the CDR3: TGTGCCAGCAGTAAGCCCGCGCTAGCTGAAGCTTTCTTT. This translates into CASSKPALAEAFF.

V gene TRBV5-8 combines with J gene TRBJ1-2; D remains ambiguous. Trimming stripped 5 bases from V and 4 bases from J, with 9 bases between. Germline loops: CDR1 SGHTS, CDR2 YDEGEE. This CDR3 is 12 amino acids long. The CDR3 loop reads CASSRIGYGYTF. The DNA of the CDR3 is TGTGCCAGCAGTCGGATTGGCTATGGCTACACCTTC. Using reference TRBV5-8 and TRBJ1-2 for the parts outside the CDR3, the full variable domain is EAGVTQSPTHLIKTRGQQATLRCSPISGHTSVYWYQQALGLGLQFLLWYDEGEERNRGNFPPRFSGRQFPNYSSELNVNALELEDSALYLCASSRIGYGYTFGSGTRLTVV.

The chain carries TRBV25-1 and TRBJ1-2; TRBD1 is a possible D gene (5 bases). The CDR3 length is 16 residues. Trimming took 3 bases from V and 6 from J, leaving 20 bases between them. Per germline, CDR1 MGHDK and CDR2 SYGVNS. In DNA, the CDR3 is TGTGCCAGCAGTGATCCCTCGCCCGGGACGTCTAATGGCTACACCTTC. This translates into CASSDPSPGTSNGYTF.

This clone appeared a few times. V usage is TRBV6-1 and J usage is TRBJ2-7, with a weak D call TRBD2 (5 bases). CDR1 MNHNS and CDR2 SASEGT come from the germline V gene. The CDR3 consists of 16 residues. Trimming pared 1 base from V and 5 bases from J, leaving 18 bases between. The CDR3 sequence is CASSEVLGSSWDEQYF. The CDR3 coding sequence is TGTGCCAGCAGTGAAGTCTTGGGGAGTAGCTGGGACGAGCAGTACTTC.

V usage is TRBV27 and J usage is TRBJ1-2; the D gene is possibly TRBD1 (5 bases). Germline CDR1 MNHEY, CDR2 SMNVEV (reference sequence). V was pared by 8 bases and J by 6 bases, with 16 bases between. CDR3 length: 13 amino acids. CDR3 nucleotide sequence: TGTGCCAGCCGTCTCGGGGCCTTTGATGGCTACACCTTC. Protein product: CASRLGAFDGYTF.

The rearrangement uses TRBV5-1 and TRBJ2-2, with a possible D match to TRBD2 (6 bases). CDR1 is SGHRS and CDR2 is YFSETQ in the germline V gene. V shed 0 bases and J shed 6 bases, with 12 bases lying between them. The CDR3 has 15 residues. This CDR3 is CASSLGTPGAGELFF. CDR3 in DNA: TGCGCCAGCAGCTTGGGGACACCGGGGGCCGGGGAGCTGTTTTTT.

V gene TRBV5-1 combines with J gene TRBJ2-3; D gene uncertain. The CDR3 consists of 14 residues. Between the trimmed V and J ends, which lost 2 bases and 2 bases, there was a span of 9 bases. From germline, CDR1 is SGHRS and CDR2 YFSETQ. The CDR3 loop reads CASSLEPTTDTQYF. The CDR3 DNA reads TGCGCCAGCAGCTTAGAGCCCACCACAGATACGCAGTATTTT.

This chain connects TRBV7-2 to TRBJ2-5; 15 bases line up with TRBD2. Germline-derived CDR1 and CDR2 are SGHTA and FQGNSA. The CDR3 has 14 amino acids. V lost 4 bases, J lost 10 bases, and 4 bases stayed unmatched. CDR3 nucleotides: TGTGCCAGCAGCTCGGGACTAGCGGGGGGTCACCAGTACTTC. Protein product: CASSSGLAGGHQYF.

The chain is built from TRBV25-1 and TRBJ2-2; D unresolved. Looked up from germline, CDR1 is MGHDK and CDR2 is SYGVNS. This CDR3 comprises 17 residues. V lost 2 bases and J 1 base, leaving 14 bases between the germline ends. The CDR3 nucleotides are TGTGCCAGCAGTGAAATTGGTAGGACGCAGAACACCGGGGAGCTGTTTTTT. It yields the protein CASSEIGRTQNTGELFF.

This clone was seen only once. As DNA, the CDR3 is TGTGCCAGCAGCTTATCTGAGTCCTACGAGCAGTACTTC. Translating it yields CASSLSESYEQYF. The chain is built from TRBV7-2 and TRBJ2-7; D gene uncertain. V was pared by 2 bases and J by 1 base, with 6 bases between. The CDR3 length is 13 residues. Germline lookup yields CDR1 SGHTA and CDR2 FQGNSA.

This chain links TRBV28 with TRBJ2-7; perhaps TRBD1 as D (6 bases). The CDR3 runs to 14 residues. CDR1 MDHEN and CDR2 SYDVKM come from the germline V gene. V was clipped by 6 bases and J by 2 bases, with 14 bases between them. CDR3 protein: CASRATGQTYEQYF. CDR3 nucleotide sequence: TGTGCCAGCAGGGCCACCGGACAGACCTACGAGCAGTACTTC.

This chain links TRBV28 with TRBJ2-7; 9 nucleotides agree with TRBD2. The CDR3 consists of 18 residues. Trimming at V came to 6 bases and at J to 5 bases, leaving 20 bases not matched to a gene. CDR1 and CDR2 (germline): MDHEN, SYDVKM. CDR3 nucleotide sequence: TGTGCCAGCAGCCCGACGACTGGATTAGCGGGGGTGTCCGACGAGCAGTACTTC. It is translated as CASSPTTGLAGVSDEQYF.

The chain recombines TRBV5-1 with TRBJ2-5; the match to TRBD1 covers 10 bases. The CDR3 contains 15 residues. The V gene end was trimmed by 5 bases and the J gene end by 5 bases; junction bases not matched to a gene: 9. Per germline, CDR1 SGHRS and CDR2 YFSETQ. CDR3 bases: TGCGCCAGCAGTCAAGACAGGGGGCGCCGGGAGACCCAGTACTTC. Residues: CASSQDRGRRETQYF.

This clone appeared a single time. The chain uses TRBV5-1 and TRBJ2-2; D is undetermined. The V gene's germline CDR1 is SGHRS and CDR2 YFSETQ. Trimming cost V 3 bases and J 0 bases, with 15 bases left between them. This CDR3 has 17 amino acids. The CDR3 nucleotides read TGCGCCAGCAGCTCTTCTGCCGCCCCTACGAACACCGGGGAGCTGTTTTTT. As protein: CASSSSAAPTNTGELFF.

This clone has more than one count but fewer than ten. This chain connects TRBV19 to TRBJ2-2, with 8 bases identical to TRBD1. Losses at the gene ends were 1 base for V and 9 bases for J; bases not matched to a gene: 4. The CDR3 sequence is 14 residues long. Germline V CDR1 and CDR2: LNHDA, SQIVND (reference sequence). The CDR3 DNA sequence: TGTGCCAGTAGTATAGGCCAGGGGGCCAGGGAGCTGTTTTTT. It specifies CASSIGQGARELFF.

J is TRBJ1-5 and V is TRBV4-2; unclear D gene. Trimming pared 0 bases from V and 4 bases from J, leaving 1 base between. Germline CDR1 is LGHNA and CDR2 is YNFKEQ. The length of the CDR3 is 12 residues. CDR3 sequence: CASSQENQPQHF. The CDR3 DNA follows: TGTGCCAGCAGCCAAGAAAATCAGCCCCAGCATTTT.

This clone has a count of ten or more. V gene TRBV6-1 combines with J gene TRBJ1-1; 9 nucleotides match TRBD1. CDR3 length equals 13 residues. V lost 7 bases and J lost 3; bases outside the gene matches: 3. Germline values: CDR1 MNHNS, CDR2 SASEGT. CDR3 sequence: CASKRQGDTEAFF. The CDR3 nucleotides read TGTGCCAGCAAGCGACAGGGGGACACTGAAGCTTTCTTT.

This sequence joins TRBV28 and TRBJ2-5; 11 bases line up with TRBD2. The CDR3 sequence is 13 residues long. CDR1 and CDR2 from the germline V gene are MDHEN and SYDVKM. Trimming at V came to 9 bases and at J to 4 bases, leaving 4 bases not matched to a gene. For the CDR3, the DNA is TGTGCCAGTCTAGCGGGAGGTGGAGAGACCCAGTACTTC. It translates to CASLAGGGETQYF.

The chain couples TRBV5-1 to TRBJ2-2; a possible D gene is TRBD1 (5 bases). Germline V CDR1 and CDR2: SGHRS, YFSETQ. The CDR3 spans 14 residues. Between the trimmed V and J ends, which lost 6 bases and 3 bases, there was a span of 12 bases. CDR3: CASNPVGDTGELFF. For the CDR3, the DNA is TGCGCCAGCAACCCAGTAGGGGACACCGGGGAGCTGTTTTTT.

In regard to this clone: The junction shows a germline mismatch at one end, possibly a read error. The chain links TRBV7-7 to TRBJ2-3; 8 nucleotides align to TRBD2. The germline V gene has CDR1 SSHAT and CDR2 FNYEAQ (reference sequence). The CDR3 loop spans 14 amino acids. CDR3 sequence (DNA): TGTGCTAGCAGCCAGAGCGGGAGAGGGGATACGCAGTATTTT. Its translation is CASSQSGRGDTQYF.

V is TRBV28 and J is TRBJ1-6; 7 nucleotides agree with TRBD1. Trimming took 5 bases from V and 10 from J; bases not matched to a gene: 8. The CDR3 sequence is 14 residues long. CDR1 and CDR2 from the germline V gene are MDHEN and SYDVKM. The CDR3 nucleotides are TGTGCCAGCAGTGCAGACAGGGATGGCTCACCCCTCCACTTT. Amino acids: CASSADRDGSPLHF.

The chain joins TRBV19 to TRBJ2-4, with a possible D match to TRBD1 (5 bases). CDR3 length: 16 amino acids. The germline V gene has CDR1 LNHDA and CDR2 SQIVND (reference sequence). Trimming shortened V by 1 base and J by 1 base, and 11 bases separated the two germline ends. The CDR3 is CASSIVGDRAKNIQYF. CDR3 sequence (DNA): TGTGCCAGTAGTATAGTAGGGGATAGGGCCAAAAACATTCAGTACTTC.